One sample yielded the 31 T cell receptor beta chains listed below, sequenced in a study of cytomegalovirus exposure and HLA in healthy donors. PCR employed 60 Vbeta and 13 Jbeta primers. The table came from immunoSEQ multiplex PCR; TCRdb's copy has only in-frame clones and leaves some out. The table lists 58,000 or so clones, roughly 75% of them singletons. Source material: PBMCs. Receptors were obtained from a woman aged 40 to 49 in good health and CMV-seropositive.

The V and J genes are TRBV2 and TRBJ1-2; 7 positions match TRBD1. Per the germline V gene, CDR1 is SNHLY and CDR2 is FYNNEI. The CDR3 consists of 15 residues. V lost 4 bases and J lost 4; bases outside the gene matches: 9. This chain's CDR3 is CASSAPVTGSYGYTF. The CDR3 coding sequence is TGTGCCAGCAGTGCCCCCGTGACAGGGAGCTATGGCTACACCTTC.

The rearrangement joins TRBV4-1 to TRBJ2-7; 7 bases agree with TRBD1. Germline V gene data show CDR1 as MGHRA and CDR2 as YSYEKL. V shed 1 base and J 2 bases; nucleotides not matched to a gene: 5. CDR3 length: 15 amino acids. The CDR3 here is CASSQGGQGAYEQYF. The CDR3 DNA reads TGCGCCAGCAGCCAAGGAGGCCAGGGGGCCTACGAGCAGTACTTC.

This chain links TRBV9 with TRBJ1-4, with unresolved D. Germline V gene data show CDR1 as SGDLS and CDR2 as YYNGEE. The CDR3 runs to 14 residues. The V end lost 2 bases, the J end lost 8 bases, and 13 bases lay between the germline ends. In nucleotides, the CDR3 is TGTGCCAGCAGCGTCGGTTCCGAGTGGGAAAAACTGTTTTTT. Protein: CASSVGSEWEKLFF.

This rearrangement joins TRBV6-1 to TRBJ2-3; 11 positions agree with TRBD2. Trimming removed 5 bases from V and 1 base from J; junction bases left unmatched: 2. CDR1 MNHNS and CDR2 SASEGT come from the germline V gene. CDR3 length equals 15 residues. CDR3 sequence (DNA): TGTGCCAGCAGTCTGGGACTAGCGGGCACAGATACGCAGTATTTT. It is translated as CASSLGLAGTDTQYF.

The DNA for the CDR3 is TGTGCCAGCAGTGAACGGGGTCCCGGGCAGCCCCAGCATTTT. Amino acids: CASSERGPGQPQHF. This chain connects TRBV6-1 to TRBJ1-5; D uncertain. CDR1 is MNHNS and CDR2 is SASEGT in the germline V gene. V was clipped by 2 bases and J by 7 bases, with 12 bases between them. This CDR3 region has 14 residues.

This clone was detected once. Relative to the germline gene, one junction end is altered; a read error may explain this. The rearrangement uses TRBV7-2 and TRBJ2-1; 12 nucleotides agree with TRBD2. The germline gives CDR1 SGHTA, CDR2 FQGNSA. The CDR3 runs 14 residues. The CDR3, as DNA: TGTGCCAGCAGCTCCGGACTAGCGGGGATTGAGCAGCTCTTC. Translation gives CASSSGLAGIEQLF.

The V call is TRBV7-9, the J call TRBJ1-2; D is ambiguous. Trimming removed 2 bases at V and 5 bases at J, with 6 bases between. The CDR3 sequence is 12 residues long. Per germline, CDR1 SEHNR and CDR2 FQNEAQ (reference sequence). As DNA, the CDR3 is TGTGCCAGCAGCTTACAGGTTTATGGCTACACCTTC. It codes for CASSLQVYGYTF.

With respect to this clone: One end of the junction is discordant with germline, which a read error may explain. The CDR3 loop is CASSQEESPSADTQYF. The CDR3 nucleotides read TGCGCCAGCAGCCAAGAGGAATCCCCTAGTGCAGATACGCAGTATTTT. The J gene is TRBJ2-3, the V gene TRBV7-8; D is unresolved. From germline, CDR1 is SGHVS and CDR2 FQNEAQ. This CDR3 is built from 16 residues.

The chain couples TRBV30 to TRBJ1-3; D is unclear. The V gene lost 4 bases and the J gene lost 7 bases, with 8 bases spanning the gap. The CDR3 sequence is 11 residues long. CDR1 is GTSNPN, CDR2 SVGIG, per germline (reference sequence). CDR3 sequence (DNA): TGTGCCTGGATTTTAGTCAACACCATATATTTT. Protein: CAWILVNTIYF.

The rearrangement joins TRBV5-6 to TRBJ1-1; D gene ambiguous. V dropped 0 bases and J dropped 10 bases, with 19 bases sitting between them. The CDR3 sequence is 15 residues long. CDR1 is SGHDT, CDR2 YYEEEE, per germline. The CDR3 protein is CASSLETLSFDGAFF. The CDR3 DNA reads as TGTGCCAGCAGCTTGGAGACATTATCTTTTGATGGAGCTTTCTTT.

The V call is TRBV9, the J call TRBJ1-1; D not resolved. The CDR3 is 14 residues long. V was trimmed by 6 bases and J by 3 bases, leaving 15 bases between them. Germline V CDR1 and CDR2: SGDLS, YYNGEE. CDR3 sequence reads: CASTDPPGDTEAFF. CDR3 nucleotides: TGTGCCAGCACCGACCCCCCGGGAGACACTGAAGCTTTCTTT. The full variable domain, with the rest looked up from reference TRBV9 and TRBJ1-1, is DSGVTQTPKHLITATGQRVTLRCSPRSGDLSVYWYQQSLDQGLQFLIQYYNGEERAKGNILERFSAQQFPDLHSELNLSSLELGDSALYFCASTDPPGDTEAFFGQGTRLTVV.

The V gene is TRBV5-1, the J gene TRBJ2-1; 10 bases align to TRBD1. Unmatched junction bases numbered 9, after V lost 0 bases and J lost 9 bases. The CDR3 has 16 amino acids. The germline gives CDR1 SGHRS, CDR2 YFSETQ. The CDR3 coding sequence is TGCGCCAGCAGCTTGGCCATAGGACAGGGGGGGAGTGAGCAGTTCTTC. This encodes CASSLAIGQGGSEQFF.

The V gene is TRBV11-2, the J gene TRBJ1-2, with 10 nucleotides matching TRBD1. The V segment lost 4 bases and the J segment 4 bases; nucleotides outside the gene matches: 15. Per the germline V gene, CDR1 is SGHAT and CDR2 is FQNNGV. The CDR3 is 18 amino acids. The CDR3 DNA reads as TGTGCCAGCAGCTCTTTCCGGGACAGGGGTGTAAGGAGCTATGGCTACACCTTC. Translating it yields CASSSFRDRGVRSYGYTF.

The chain links TRBV19 to TRBJ1-5, with D perhaps TRBD1 (5 bases). CDR3 length: 16 amino acids. The V and J ends lost 5 bases and 4 bases respectively, with 18 bases between them. Germline values: CDR1 LNHDA, CDR2 SQIVND (reference sequence). CDR3: CASSPSGTGVNQPQHF. The CDR3 DNA reads as TGTGCCAGTAGTCCATCCGGGACGGGAGTTAATCAGCCCCAGCATTTT.

The count of this clone is one. V is TRBV4-3 and J is TRBJ1-4, with 9 bases lining up with TRBD1. The V segment lost 3 bases and the J segment 7 bases; nucleotides outside the gene matches: 9. Per the germline V gene, CDR1 is LGHNA and CDR2 is YSLEER. This CDR3 contains 16 residues. The CDR3 nucleotides are TGCGCCAGCAGCCATGGATCCGGGACAGGGATTGAAAAACTGTTTTTT. Translated, it gives CASSHGSGTGIEKLFF.

CDR3 sequence reads: CASSPAQGAGNTIYF. For the CDR3, the DNA is TGTGCCAGCTCACCAGCGCAGGGGGCTGGAAACACCATATATTTT. The V gene is TRBV18, the J gene TRBJ1-3, with 7 bases aligning to TRBD1. CDR1 is KGHSH and CDR2 is LQKENI in the germline V gene. The J segment lost 2 bases and the V segment lost 2 bases, leaving 3 bases of the junction unmatched. There are 15 residues in the CDR3.

V and J are TRBV7-9 and TRBJ1-4; D is uncertain. Trimming stripped 6 bases from V and 7 bases from J, with 15 bases between. The CDR3 covers 14 residues. Germline-derived CDR1 and CDR2 are SEHNR and FQNEAQ (reference sequence). CDR3 sequence: CASSLIGESEKLFF. The CDR3 nucleotides read TGTGCCAGCAGTTTAATAGGAGAGTCTGAAAAACTGTTTTTT.

There are a few counts of this clone. The chain joins TRBV9 to TRBJ1-5; a possible D gene is TRBD1 (5 bases). This CDR3 is built from 15 residues. Trimming pared 3 bases from V and 3 bases from J, leaving 13 bases between. CDR1 and CDR2 from the germline V gene are SGDLS and YYNGEE. CDR3 in DNA: TGTGCCAGCAGCGAGGAAGGGGTAAACAATCAGCCCCAGCATTTT. Its protein is CASSEEGVNNQPQHF.

The chain recombines TRBV11-2 with TRBJ2-5; D may be TRBD1 (6 bases). There are 14 residues in the CDR3. V dropped 5 bases and J dropped 1 base, with 11 bases sitting between them. Per the germline V gene, CDR1 is SGHAT and CDR2 is FQNNGV. CDR3 loop: CASSTGQLQETQYF. The CDR3 nucleotides are TGTGCCAGCAGCACTGGACAGCTCCAAGAGACCCAGTACTTC.

The V gene is TRBV2, the J gene TRBJ1-3; D unresolved. Looked up from germline, CDR1 is SNHLY and CDR2 is FYNNEI. V was cut by 4 bases and J by 8 bases, with 18 bases left in between. The CDR3 extends over 15 amino acids. CDR3: CASSVGGGGGDTIYF. The CDR3 DNA reads as TGTGCCAGCAGTGTGGGAGGTGGCGGCGGGGACACCATATATTTT.

This clone was seen just once. The chain couples TRBV6-1 to TRBJ1-5, with a tentative D call TRBD1 (6 bases). Trimming took 7 bases from V and 6 from J, leaving 13 bases between them. Germline values: CDR1 MNHNS, CDR2 SASEGT. This CDR3 has 13 residues. The CDR3 region is CASTLQGFQPQHF. CDR3 in DNA: TGTGCCAGCACCCTACAGGGATTTCAGCCCCAGCATTTT.

This chain links TRBV29-1 with TRBJ1-1, with 7 nucleotides matching TRBD1. The germline CDR1 and CDR2 sequences are SQVTM and ANQGSEA. This CDR3 is built from 11 residues. V lost 6 bases and J lost 6; bases outside the gene matches: 4. CDR3 loop: CSVLTGAEAFF. CDR3 DNA: TGCAGCGTCCTTACAGGGGCTGAAGCTTTCTTT.

The V and J genes are TRBV7-7 and TRBJ2-5; 8 bases are a match to TRBD1. After removal of 5 bases from V and 3 bases from J, the junction contained 8 bases not matched to a gene. CDR1 and CDR2 (germline): SSHAT, FNYEAQ (reference sequence). This CDR3 spans 15 amino acids. In DNA form, the CDR3 reads TGTGCCAGCAGCCCCACAGGACAGGGCGAAGAGACCCAGTACTTC. As protein: CASSPTGQGEETQYF. Full variable domain (remainder filled in from reference TRBV7-7 and TRBJ2-5): GAGVSQSPRYKVTKRGQDVTLRCDPISSHATLYWYQQALGQGPEFLTYFNYEAQPDKSGLPSDRFSAERPEGSISTLTIQRTEQRDSAMYRCASSPTGQGEETQYFGPGTRLLVL.

V usage is TRBV19 and J usage is TRBJ2-4; 7 nucleotides align to TRBD2. The V gene's germline CDR1 is LNHDA and CDR2 SQIVND (reference sequence). J was trimmed by 5 bases and V by 5 bases; bases with no gene match: 9. The CDR3 totals 15 residues. The CDR3 DNA follows: TGTGCCAGTAGTCTCCAGGCAGGGAGGGAAAACATTCAGTACTTC. Its protein product is CASSLQAGRENIQYF.

The V gene is TRBV7-8, the J gene TRBJ2-3; 8 bases are shared with TRBD2. V lost 4 bases to trimming and J lost 1 base; unmatched junction nucleotides: 7. CDR1 and CDR2 (germline): SGHVS, FQNEAQ. The CDR3 is 16 amino acids. The CDR3 is CASSSQRGPRTDTQYF. In nucleotides, the CDR3 is TGTGCCAGCAGCTCCCAGCGGGGGCCGCGCACAGATACGCAGTATTTT.

This clone occurred a few times. This chain connects TRBV6-4 to TRBJ1-2; D may be TRBD1 (6 bases). Germline V gene lookup returns CDR1 MRHNA and CDR2 SNTAGT. Trimming took off 3 bases at V and 8 bases at J, with 19 bases between the two ends. This CDR3 has 15 residues. CDR3 region: CASSEPRDTEEGYTF. The DNA of the CDR3 is TGTGCCAGCAGTGAACCCCGGGACACCGAGGAAGGCTACACCTTC.

The V gene is TRBV5-5, the J gene TRBJ1-3, with TRBD1 as a possible D gene (5 bases). The CDR3 has 13 residues. Trimming removed 2 bases from V and 6 bases from J, with 9 bases in between. Germline CDR1 is SGHKS and CDR2 is YYEKEE (reference sequence). CDR3 region: CASSFIGENTIYF. CDR3 nucleotides: TGTGCCAGCAGCTTCATAGGGGAAAACACCATATATTTT.

This rearrangement joins TRBV7-9 to TRBJ2-1; 8 nucleotides agree with TRBD1. V lost 5 bases to trimming and J lost 8 bases; unmatched junction nucleotides: 8. CDR3 length: 14 amino acids. CDR1 and CDR2 from the germline V gene are SEHNR and FQNEAQ (reference sequence). The DNA of the CDR3 is TGTGCCAGCAGCCCAGGACAGGGCAAAGATGAGCAGTTCTTC. Translated, it gives CASSPGQGKDEQFF.

The CDR3 nucleotides are TGTGCCAGCAGCCCCCACAGGGGGACGAATGAAAAACTGTTTTTT. Translation: CASSPHRGTNEKLFF. The genes are TRBV5-5 and TRBJ1-4, with TRBD1 matching over 8 bases. Losses at the gene ends were 4 bases for V and 5 bases for J; bases not matched to a gene: 7. CDR3 length equals 15 residues. Germline-derived CDR1 and CDR2 are SGHKS and YYEKEE (reference sequence).

The chain has TRBV27 and TRBJ2-7; 8 bases fit TRBD1. This CDR3 has 16 amino acids. J was trimmed by 3 bases and V by 2 bases; bases with no gene match: 9. Germline V CDR1 and CDR2: MNHEY, SMNVEV (reference sequence). DNA of the CDR3: TGTGCCAGCAGTTTAAGACCGGGACAGGAAAACTACGAGCAGTACTTC. Amino acids: CASSLRPGQENYEQYF.

The CDR3 spells CAWSEGTGGIDEQYF. DNA for the CDR3: TGTGCCTGGAGTGAGGGGACAGGGGGAATCGACGAGCAGTACTTC. This chain joins TRBV30 and TRBJ2-5; 11 bases are shared with TRBD1. The end of the DNA aligns better with TRBJ2-7, so the J call may be wrong. The CDR3 consists of 15 residues. Germline values: CDR1 GTSNPN, CDR2 SVGIG (reference sequence).